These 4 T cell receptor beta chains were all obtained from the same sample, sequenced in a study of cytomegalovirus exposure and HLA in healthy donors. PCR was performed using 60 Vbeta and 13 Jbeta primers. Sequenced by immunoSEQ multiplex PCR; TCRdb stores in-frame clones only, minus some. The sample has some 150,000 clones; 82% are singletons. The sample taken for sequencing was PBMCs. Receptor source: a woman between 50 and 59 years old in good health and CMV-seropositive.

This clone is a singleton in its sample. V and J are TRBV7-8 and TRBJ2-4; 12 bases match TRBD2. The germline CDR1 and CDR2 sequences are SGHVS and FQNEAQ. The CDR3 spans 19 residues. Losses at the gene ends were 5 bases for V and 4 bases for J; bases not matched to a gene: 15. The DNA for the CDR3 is TGTGCCAGCAGCATGGGGGCTAGCGGGGGGGTCTTCGTGAAAAACATTCAGTACTTC. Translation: CASSMGASGGVFVKNIQYF.

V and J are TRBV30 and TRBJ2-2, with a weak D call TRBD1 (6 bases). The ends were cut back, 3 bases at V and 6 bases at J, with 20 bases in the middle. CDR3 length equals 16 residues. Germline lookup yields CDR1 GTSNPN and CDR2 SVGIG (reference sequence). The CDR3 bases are TGTGCCTGGAGGAAGGGCCGACAGGTAGGCCCCGGGGAGCTGTTTTTT. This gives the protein CAWRKGRQVGPGELFF.

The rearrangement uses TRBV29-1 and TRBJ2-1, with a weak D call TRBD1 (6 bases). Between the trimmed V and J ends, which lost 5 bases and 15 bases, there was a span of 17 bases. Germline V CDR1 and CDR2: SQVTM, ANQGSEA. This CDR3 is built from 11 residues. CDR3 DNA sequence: TGCAGCGTTCGGGACAACCTCGGAGGGTTCTTC. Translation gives CSVRDNLGGFF.

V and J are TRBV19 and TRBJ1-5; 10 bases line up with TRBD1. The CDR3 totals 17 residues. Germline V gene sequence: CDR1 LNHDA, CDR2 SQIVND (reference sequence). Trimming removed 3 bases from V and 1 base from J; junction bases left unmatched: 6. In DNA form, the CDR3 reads TGTGCCAGTAGTATTGCGACAGGGGGCTGGAGCAATCAGCCCCAGCATTTT. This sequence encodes CASSIATGGWSNQPQHF.